The 20 T cell receptor beta chains below all came from one sample that was sequenced in a study of shared clonotypes between healthy human individuals. Produced via immunoSEQ multiplex PCR; TCRdb's table is partial and in-frame only. The sample has about 2.4 million clones, around nine tenths seen once. Sequences were obtained from naive CD4+ T cells sorted from blood. Subset defined: CD45RA+ positively selected. The source of these receptors is a young man in good health.

This chain connects TRBV7-9 to TRBJ2-7, with D possibly being TRBD2 (5 bases). V was shortened by 2 bases and J by 2 bases, with 10 bases between the two germline ends. Per the germline V gene, CDR1 is SEHNR and CDR2 is FQNEAQ (reference sequence). This CDR3 has 14 amino acids. CDR3 bases: TGTGCCAGCAGCTTAAGCGGCCTACCCTACGAGCAGTACTTC. It is translated as CASSLSGLPYEQYF. Full variable domain (rest looked up from reference TRBV7-9 and TRBJ2-7): DTGVSQNPRHKITKRGQNVTFRCDPISEHNRLYWYRQTLGQGPEFLTYFQNEAQLEKSRLLSDRFSAERPKGSFSTLEIQRTEQGDSAMYLCASSLSGLPYEQYFGPGTRLTVT.

The V call is TRBV2, the J call TRBJ2-7; no clear D. The CDR3 spans 14 residues. CDR1 and CDR2 (germline): SNHLY, FYNNEI. V lost 2 bases to trimming and J lost 0 bases, with 8 bases between them. The CDR3 nucleotides are TGTGCCAGCAGTGAACCCGAGAGCTCCTACGAGCAGTACTTC. Amino acid sequence: CASSEPESSYEQYF. The complete variable domain, with remaining parts taken from reference TRBV2 and TRBJ2-7, reads EPEVTQTPSHQVTQMGQEVILRCVPISNHLYFYWYRQILGQKVEFLVSFYNNEISEKSEIFDDQFSVERPDGSNFTLKIRSTKLEDSAMYFCASSEPESSYEQYFGPGTRLTVT.

The CDR3 bases are TGCGCCAGCAGCTTTCCCTGGGACAGCGAATACAATGAGCAGTTCTTC. This codes for CASSFPWDSEYNEQFF. This chain joins TRBV5-1 and TRBJ2-1, with 7 nucleotides matching TRBD1. Trimming took 2 bases from V and 4 from J; bases not matched to a gene: 9. Germline CDR1 reads SGHRS; CDR2 reads YFSETQ. The CDR3 length is 16 residues.

This sequence joins TRBV15 and TRBJ2-7; D perhaps matches TRBD2 (6 bases). This CDR3 has 15 amino acids. Germline CDR1 is LNHNV and CDR2 is YYDKDF (reference sequence). V was shortened by 1 base and J by 3 bases, with 13 bases between the two germline ends. DNA for the CDR3: TGTGCCACCAGCAGAGCCCAGGAGGGCCGCTACGAGCAGTACTTC. Amino acid sequence: CATSRAQEGRYEQYF.

The chain employs TRBV10-1 and TRBJ1-6; D is possibly TRBD1 (5 bases). The CDR3 has 18 residues. Germline V gene lookup returns CDR1 WNHNN and CDR2 SYGVQD (reference sequence). Between the trimmed V and J ends, which lost 9 bases and 0 bases, there was a span of 21 bases. The CDR3 region is CASHTGRGISSYNSPLHF. The CDR3 DNA sequence: TGCGCCAGTCATACGGGACGTGGGATTAGCTCCTATAATTCACCCCTCCACTTT.

The chain recombines TRBV28 with TRBJ1-2, with a possible D match to TRBD1 (6 bases). From germline, CDR1 is MDHEN and CDR2 SYDVKM. V lost 5 bases, J lost 5 bases, and 18 bases lay in between. The CDR3 is made up of 15 amino acids. The CDR3 sequence is CASSQLTGAPYGYTF. The CDR3 nucleotides are TGTGCCAGCAGTCAATTGACAGGTGCCCCTTATGGCTACACCTTC.

The chain joins TRBV12-5 to TRBJ1-3; 8 bases align to TRBD1. The CDR3 spans 16 residues. With V trimmed by 6 bases and J by 3 bases, 10 bases remained unmatched. Germline values: CDR1 LGHNT, CDR2 FRNRAP. The CDR3 loop is CASGGADRAYGNTIYF. The CDR3 DNA sequence: TGTGCTAGTGGCGGGGCGGACAGGGCCTATGGAAACACCATATATTTT.

CDR3 DNA sequence: TGTGCCAGCAGCTTAGCCGGTCGAGGGGCAGATTCTTTTTCACCCCTCCACTTT. Translating it yields CASSLAGRGADSFSPLHF. The V gene is TRBV7-6, the J gene TRBJ1-6; TRBD1 is a possible D gene (5 bases). V lost 0 bases, J lost 9 bases, and 21 bases lay in between. Germline CDR1 SGHVS, CDR2 FNYEAQ. The CDR3 length is 18 residues.

This clone has just one count. The genes are TRBV6-6 and TRBJ1-4, with D perhaps TRBD1 (6 bases). Trimming removed 1 base from V and 3 bases from J, with 12 bases in between. Germline V gene lookup returns CDR1 MNHNY and CDR2 SVGAGI (reference sequence). CDR3 size: 16 residues. Here the CDR3 reads CASSYFGGRANEKLFF. CDR3 nucleotide sequence: TGTGCCAGCAGTTACTTTGGGGGGCGGGCTAATGAAAAACTGTTTTTT.

The rearrangement links TRBV28 to TRBJ1-2; D unclear. Germline CDR1 MDHEN, CDR2 SYDVKM. The length of the CDR3 is 13 residues. Trimming cost V 4 bases and J 5 bases, with 11 bases left between them. The CDR3 region is CASSSNREYGYTF. CDR3 coding DNA: TGTGCCAGCAGTTCCAACCGCGAGTATGGCTACACCTTC.

The chain has TRBV6-1 and TRBJ2-1; TRBD2 aligns across 7 bases. The CDR3 sequence is 15 residues long. Germline loops: CDR1 MNHNS, CDR2 SASEGT. V dropped 5 bases and J dropped 0; count of bases not matched to a gene: 4. The CDR3 DNA is TGTGCCAGCAGTACTAGCGCGAGCTCCTACAATGAGCAGTTCTTC. Amino acids: CASSTSASSYNEQFF.

J is TRBJ1-6 and V is TRBV6-6; tentatively, D is TRBD1 (6 bases). Germline V gene data show CDR1 as MNHNY and CDR2 as SVGAGI (reference sequence). V lost 4 bases to trimming and J lost 4 bases, with 14 bases between them. This CDR3 contains 16 residues. CDR3 loop: CASSSPGTLYNSPLHF. CDR3 sequence (DNA): TGTGCCAGCAGTTCCCCCGGGACACTTTATAATTCACCCCTCCACTTT.

This chain links TRBV2 with TRBJ2-3, with 10 bases matching TRBD2. With 6 bases clipped from V and 2 bases from J, the junction kept 11 bases outside the gene matches. The V gene's germline CDR1 is SNHLY and CDR2 FYNNEI. The CDR3 contains 17 residues. Here the CDR3 reads CASSPRRGLAVTDTQYF. The CDR3 DNA sequence: TGTGCCAGCAGCCCCCGACGAGGACTAGCGGTCACAGATACGCAGTATTTT.

The chain links TRBV4-1 to TRBJ2-3; D gene uncertain. V shed 4 bases and J shed 4 bases, with 27 bases lying between them. Germline-derived CDR1 and CDR2 are MGHRA and YSYEKL. The CDR3 consists of 19 residues. The CDR3 protein is CASSRSQDDLPRTADTQYF. The CDR3, as DNA: TGCGCCAGCAGCCGCTCACAAGACGACCTACCCCGGACCGCAGATACGCAGTATTTT.

Of note for this clone: The same CDR3 also results from other DNA sequences found in this sample. The genes are TRBV5-6 and TRBJ2-7; 12 bases map to TRBD1. Germline trimming cut 2 bases from V and 4 bases from J; bases unmatched to any gene: 4. The CDR3 consists of 15 residues. Looked up from germline, CDR1 is SGHDT and CDR2 is YYEEEE. The CDR3 region is CASSLGGQGAYEQYF. DNA for the CDR3: TGTGCCAGCAGCTTAGGGGGACAGGGGGCTTACGAGCAGTACTTC.

CDR3 sequence (DNA): TGTGCCAGCCATCTCCGGGGGGGGATCGCGTATCAGCCCCAGCATTTT. It yields the protein CASHLRGGIAYQPQHF. The chain uses TRBV19 and TRBJ1-5, with D perhaps matching TRBD1 (5 bases). Trimming removed 9 bases at V and 5 bases at J, with 23 bases between. This CDR3 is 16 amino acids long. Germline V gene lookup returns CDR1 LNHDA and CDR2 SQIVND (reference sequence).

On this clone: The sample contains more than one DNA sequence encoding this CDR3. V gene TRBV5-1 combines with J gene TRBJ1-2, with TRBD1 matching 7 bases. The CDR3 runs to 13 residues. V lost 0 bases, J lost 8 bases, and 4 bases stayed unmatched. Germline loops: CDR1 SGHRS, CDR2 YFSETQ. CDR3 sequence reads: CASSLGQGTGYTF. The CDR3 nucleotides are TGCGCCAGCAGCTTGGGACAGGGTACGGGCTACACCTTC.

CDR3 loop: CASSSQGVIEQYF. In DNA, the CDR3 is TGTGCCAGCAGTTCACAGGGAGTGATCGAGCAGTACTTC. The chain combines TRBV28 with TRBJ2-7; D possibly corresponds to TRBD1 (6 bases). V lost 4 bases and J 6 bases, leaving 13 bases between the germline ends. The germline V gene encodes CDR1 MDHEN and CDR2 SYDVKM. The CDR3 is 13 residues long. The whole variable domain, remainder taken from reference TRBV28 and TRBJ2-7, is DVKVTQSSRYLVKRTGEKVFLECVQDMDHENMFWYRQDPGLGLRLIYFSYDVKMKEKGDIPEGYSVSREKKERFSLILESASTNQTSMYLCASSSQGVIEQYFGPGTRLTVT.

The chain employs TRBV5-6 and TRBJ2-3; no clear D gene. CDR1 SGHDT and CDR2 YYEEEE come from the germline V gene. There are 14 residues in the CDR3. The V end lost 2 bases, the J end lost 2 bases, and 9 bases lay between the germline ends. This chain's CDR3 is CASSLQMNTDTQYF. The CDR3 region has the DNA TGTGCCAGCAGCTTACAGATGAACACAGATACGCAGTATTTT.

The V and J genes are TRBV6-1 and TRBJ2-1; 10 nucleotides line up with TRBD2. The trim removed 2 bases at V and 7 bases at J, leaving 5 bases unmatched. Germline-derived CDR1 and CDR2 are MNHNS and SASEGT. This CDR3 region has 15 residues. The CDR3 region is CASSESTSGHNEQFF. CDR3 DNA sequence: TGTGCCAGCAGTGAATCGACTAGCGGGCATAATGAGCAGTTCTTC.